The source of this T cell receptor (beta chain) is a study of T cells expressing NK-cell markers. Study-wide background: Sorted CD3+CD56+NKG2C+, CD3+CD56+NKG2C- and CD3+CD56-NKG2C+ T-cell subsets were beta-chain profiled.

Germline loops: CDR1 SGHVS, CDR2 FQNEAQ. There are 15 residues in the CDR3. With respect to this clonotype: Its specificity is not known.

TCR beta cDNA was generated via 5'RACE template switching incorporating UMIs. From the 5' RACE reads, TCRdb lists one entry per CDR3 protein and no DNA. Its table records about 160,000 distinct CDR3 sequences. The study, taken as a whole, reports: The study did not resolve the HCMV specificity of expanded NKG2C+ T cell clones. There were a handful of donors in whom these clonotypes also led the CD3+CD56-NKG2C+ fraction.

The sequence was collected from a woman aged 18 to 75 in good health. The chain joins TRBV7-8 to TRBJ2-7; no DNA is available, so the TRBD1 call from TCRdb remains unchecked. Sequencing used blood T cells: a sorted CD56 or NKG2C T cell subset, CD4+ or CD8+ T cells, or bulk PBMC T cells (not recorded which). This chain's CDR3 is CASSLGLGRGYELYF. Together with reference TRBV7-8 and TRBJ2-7, the CDR3 gives the full variable domain: GAGVSQSPRYKVAKRGQDVALRCDPISGHVSLFWYQQALGQGPEFLTYFQNEAQLDKSGLPSDRFFAERPEGSVSTLKIQRTQQEDSAVYLCASSLGLGRGYELYFGPGTRLTVT.